The clone carrying this TCR beta chain was counted ten times or more. What it binds is unknown. This specimen comes from a study of breast tumors, draining lymph nodes, adjacent tissues. Findings of the study overall: Tumor TCR diversity was below lymph nodes but above nontumor tissue.

Germline CDR1 and CDR2: SGHTA and FQGTGA. This CDR3 region has 15 residues. The V end was cut by 5 bases, the J end by 2 bases, with 12 bases between. Axillary draining lymph nodes of breast cancer patients supplied the node samples. In TCRdb, the multiplex PCR reads were re-called with MiXCR into one record per CDR3 protein. This table holds over 200,000 distinct CDR3 sequences, approximately 30% found once. This chain connects TRBV7-3 to TRBJ2-2; D is possibly TRBD1 or TRBD2 (5 bases each). The receptor was derived from a female donor with breast cancer. Some clones in this sample may be carry-over from other donors' samples. The sequenced material came from axillary lymph node tissue. The CDR3 sequence is CASSVRDGNTGELFF. The CDR3 coding sequence is TGTGCCAGCAGCGTTCGGGACGGAAACACCGGGGAGCTGTTTTTT.